This record concerns one TCR beta chain sequence. The data originate from a study of control samples from healthy donors and cancer patients. Produced via immunoSEQ multiplex PCR; TCRdb's table is partial and in-frame only. The sample records about 190,000 clones, roughly nine tenths being singletons. V lost 3 bases and J lost 0; bases outside the gene matches: 5. CDR3 length equals 17 residues. Germline V gene data show CDR1 as KGHDR and CDR2 as SFDVKD. The V and J genes are TRBV24-1 and TRBJ2-3; 10 nucleotides agree with TRBD2. This sequence originates from a man aged 25 to 40 in good health. The sample comprised blood. The CDR3 is CATSDRRTSGSTDTQYF. CDR3 sequence (DNA): TGTGCCACCAGTGATCGTAGGACTAGCGGAAGCACAGATACGCAGTATTTT.